These 20 T cell receptor beta chains were all obtained from the same sample, sequenced in a study of CD8+ T cells in alopecia areata. RNA extraction was followed by reverse transcription into cDNA, which acted as the sequencing template. Generated by immunoSEQ multiplex PCR, the TCRdb table keeps only in-frame clones and is missing some. The sample gives under 150,000 clones, less than 50% of which show up once; roughly a tenth is in the top ten. The sample comprised NKG2D-low CD8+ T cells sorted from blood. These TCRs come from a human donor with alopecia areata.

This chain connects TRBV2 to TRBJ1-2, with TRBD1 identical over 7 bases. V shed 1 base and J 8 bases; nucleotides not matched to a gene: 7. There are 14 residues in the CDR3. CDR1 is SNHLY and CDR2 is FYNNEI in the germline V gene. This CDR3 reads CASSEGTGLRGYTF. The CDR3 bases are TGTGCCAGCAGTGAAGGGACAGGACTCCGGGGCTACACCTTC.

The chain links TRBV29-1 to TRBJ2-3; 12 bases align to TRBD1. The CDR3 is 15 amino acids. V dropped 8 bases and J dropped 4; count of bases not matched to a gene: 10. CDR1 SQVTM and CDR2 ANQGSEA come from the germline V gene. CDR3 nucleotides: TGCAGCTCCGAACTCGGGACAGGGGGCGCAGATACGCAGTATTTT. Translating it yields CSSELGTGGADTQYF.

The genes are TRBV11-2 and TRBJ2-5; maybe TRBD2 (5 bases). CDR1 is SGHAT and CDR2 is FQNNGV in the germline V gene. V was clipped by 0 bases and J by 5 bases, with 16 bases between them. CDR3 length equals 16 residues. The CDR3 reads CASSLDPLGVGETQYF. The DNA for the CDR3 is TGTGCCAGCAGCTTAGACCCCCTGGGAGTAGGGGAGACCCAGTACTTC.

In its sample, this clone was seen a few times. V gene TRBV28 combines with J gene TRBJ2-1; 9 bases align to TRBD1. CDR1 MDHEN and CDR2 SYDVKM come from the germline V gene. Trimming removed 6 bases from V and 9 bases from J; junction bases left unmatched: 12. There are 15 residues in the CDR3. CDR3 bases: TGTGCCAGCAGGGAACAGGGGGCGCATAGCGGTGAGCAGTTCTTC. Translated: CASREQGAHSGEQFF. The whole variable domain, remainder taken from reference TRBV28 and TRBJ2-1, is DVKVTQSSRYLVKRTGEKVFLECVQDMDHENMFWYRQDPGLGLRLIYFSYDVKMKEKGDIPEGYSVSREKKERFSLILESASTNQTSMYLCASREQGAHSGEQFFGPGTRLTVL.

The chain is built from TRBV27 and TRBJ2-3; TRBD1 matches 9 bases. This CDR3 region has 16 residues. J was trimmed by 4 bases and V by 6 bases; bases with no gene match: 11. Germline loops: CDR1 MNHEY, CDR2 SMNVEV (reference sequence). DNA of the CDR3: TGTGCCAGCAGCGGGACAGGGCCGTTACCACCAGATACGCAGTATTTT. Its protein product is CASSGTGPLPPDTQYF.

In its sample, this clone was seen a few times. This sequence joins TRBV18 and TRBJ1-1; 8 nucleotides agree with TRBD1. CDR1 is KGHSH, CDR2 LQKENI, per germline. This CDR3 is built from 16 residues. V lost 4 bases, J lost 1 base, and 8 bases stayed unmatched. The CDR3 sequence is CASSHRQGAGNTEAFF. In DNA form, the CDR3 reads TGTGCCAGCTCACACCGTCAGGGGGCGGGGAACACTGAAGCTTTCTTT.

This clone was counted a few times. The gene calls are TRBV29-1 and TRBJ2-1; TRBD1 agrees at 10 bases. The CDR3 length is 13 residues. The germline gives CDR1 SQVTM, CDR2 ANQGSEA. V shed 7 bases and J 9 bases; nucleotides not matched to a gene: 9. CDR3 sequence reads: CSARTGGASEQFF. CDR3 DNA sequence: TGCAGCGCCCGGACAGGGGGGGCGTCTGAGCAGTTCTTC.

The CDR3 region has the DNA TGCAGCGTTTCATGGGCTAGCGGCTCCTACGAGCAGTACTTC. The encoded protein is CSVSWASGSYEQYF. This chain uses TRBV29-1 with TRBJ2-7, with 7 bases aligning to TRBD2. This CDR3 is 14 amino acids long. CDR1 SQVTM and CDR2 ANQGSEA come from the germline V gene. Trimming at V came to 5 bases and at J to 0 bases, leaving 7 bases not matched to a gene.

The chain's CDR3 is CAWTLSTGGAEAFF. The CDR3 DNA follows: TGTGCCTGGACCCTCTCGACGGGTGGGGCTGAAGCTTTCTTT. This chain connects TRBV30 to TRBJ1-1; no definite D call. The CDR3 is made up of 14 amino acids. The V gene's germline CDR1 is GTSNPN and CDR2 SVGIG (reference sequence). The V and J ends lost 4 bases and 6 bases respectively, with 18 bases between them.

The chain links TRBV27 to TRBJ2-1; D gene uncertain. Germline V gene lookup returns CDR1 MNHEY and CDR2 SMNVEV (reference sequence). This CDR3 is built from 14 residues. Trimming cost V 3 bases and J 7 bases, with 13 bases left between them. The CDR3 loop reads CASSLLYGRNEQFF. CDR3 nucleotide sequence: TGTGCCAGCAGTTTGTTGTACGGCAGAAATGAGCAGTTCTTC.

This clone was counted between two and nine times. This sequence joins TRBV14 and TRBJ2-3; D is possibly TRBD2 (6 bases). CDR1 is SGHDN and CDR2 is FVKESK in the germline V gene. Deletions cut 1 base from V and 4 bases from J, with 12 bases between. This CDR3 is built from 15 residues. The CDR3 here is CASSQVAGRPDTQYF. The CDR3 DNA is TGTGCCAGCAGCCAAGTCGCGGGGAGACCAGATACGCAGTATTTT.

This clone was seen more than once but under ten times. The V gene is TRBV13, the J gene TRBJ2-5, with 11 bases aligning to TRBD2. CDR1 PRHDT and CDR2 FYEKMQ come from the germline V gene (reference sequence). The ends lost 5 bases at V and 3 bases at J; junction bases unmatched: 20. The CDR3 runs to 20 residues. The CDR3 DNA reads as TGTGCCAGCAGCGGCCCTAGCGGGGGGCAGTATCGGCATCGGGAAGAGACCCAGTACTTC. Encoded protein: CASSGPSGGQYRHREETQYF.

This chain joins TRBV5-4 and TRBJ2-1; D is uncertain. Trimming removed 4 bases at V and 2 bases at J, with 7 bases between. Germline-derived CDR1 and CDR2 are SGHNT and YYREEE (reference sequence). This CDR3 contains 13 residues. The CDR3 reads CASSPPTYNEQFF. CDR3 bases: TGTGCCAGCAGCCCTCCGACCTACAATGAGCAGTTCTTC.

J is TRBJ2-7 and V is TRBV7-8; no clear D gene. V was pared by 4 bases and J by 4 bases, with 14 bases between. Germline CDR1 is SGHVS and CDR2 is FQNEAQ. The length of the CDR3 is 14 residues. The CDR3 bases are TGTGCCAGCAGCTCGAGCGTTTCGGGTTACGAGCAGTACTTC. Its protein product is CASSSSVSGYEQYF.

This clone was counted a few times. The chain combines TRBV29-1 with TRBJ2-7; D unclear. This CDR3 is built from 11 residues. The germline CDR1 and CDR2 sequences are SQVTM and ANQGSEA. V lost 2 bases and J lost 3, with 5 bases in between. The CDR3: CSVEYNYEQYF. The CDR3 DNA is TGCAGCGTTGAATATAACTACGAGCAGTACTTC.

In this sample, this clone turned up a few times. This sequence joins TRBV29-1 and TRBJ2-7, with D possibly matching TRBD1 (6 bases). The V gene's germline CDR1 is SQVTM and CDR2 ANQGSEA. The CDR3 spans 11 residues. The germline V and J ends were trimmed by 7 bases and 6 bases, with 13 bases remaining between them. The CDR3 DNA follows: TGCAGCGCCCAGGGGAAAGGCGAGCAGTACTTC. As protein: CSAQGKGEQYF.

This CDR3 reads CAISGGLAGLQETQYF. CDR3 sequence (DNA): TGTGCCATCAGTGGGGGACTAGCGGGTCTACAAGAGACCCAGTACTTC. This chain joins TRBV10-3 and TRBJ2-5; 12 bases match TRBD2. Germline V lookup: CDR1 ENHRY, CDR2 SYGVKD. The ends lost 4 bases at V and 2 bases at J; junction bases unmatched: 5. The CDR3 consists of 16 residues.

This clone was seen once. The chain couples TRBV2 to TRBJ2-5; possibly TRBD1 or TRBD2 for D (5 bases each). Germline assignment: CDR1 SNHLY and CDR2 FYNNEI. This CDR3 is built from 13 residues. The V gene lost 2 bases and the J gene lost 5 bases, with 9 bases spanning the gap. CDR3 coding DNA: TGTGCCAGCAGTGAATGGGGGTTGGAGACCCAGTACTTC. It is translated as CASSEWGLETQYF.

This clone was seen just once. This chain uses TRBV9 with TRBJ2-1; 10 bases are a match to TRBD1. The CDR3 consists of 13 residues. V was pared by 2 bases and J by 7 bases, with 0 bases of the junction left unmatched. CDR1 and CDR2 (germline): SGDLS, YYNGEE. Here the CDR3 DNA reads TGTGCCAGCAGCGTGGACAGGGGGAATGAGCAGTTCTTC. Its translation is CASSVDRGNEQFF.

This clone was seen only a few times. J is TRBJ2-5 and V is TRBV27; D gene unclear. The CDR3 length is 15 residues. Per germline, CDR1 MNHEY and CDR2 SMNVEV (reference sequence). The V end lost 8 bases, the J end lost 3 bases, and 19 bases lay between the germline ends. As DNA, the CDR3 is TGTGCCAGCCGGTTTGGAACCAACTCTGAAGAGACCCAGTACTTC. It specifies CASRFGTNSEETQYF.